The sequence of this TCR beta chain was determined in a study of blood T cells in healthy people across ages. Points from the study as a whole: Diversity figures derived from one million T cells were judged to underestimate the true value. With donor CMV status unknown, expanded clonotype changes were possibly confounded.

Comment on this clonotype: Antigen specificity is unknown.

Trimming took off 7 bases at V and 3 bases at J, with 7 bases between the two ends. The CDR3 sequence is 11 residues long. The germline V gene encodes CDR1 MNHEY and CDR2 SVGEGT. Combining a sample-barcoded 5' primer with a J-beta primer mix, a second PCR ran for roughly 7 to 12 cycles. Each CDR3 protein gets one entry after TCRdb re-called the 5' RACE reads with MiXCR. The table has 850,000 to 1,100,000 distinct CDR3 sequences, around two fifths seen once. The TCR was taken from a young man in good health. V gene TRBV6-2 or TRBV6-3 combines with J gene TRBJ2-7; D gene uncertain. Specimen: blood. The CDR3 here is CASMRDYEQYF. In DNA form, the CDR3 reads TGTGCCAGCATGAGAGACTACGAGCAGTACTTC.